These 14 T cell receptor beta chains originate from one sample sequenced in a study of blood T cell repertoires in COVID-19. Produced via immunoSEQ multiplex PCR; TCRdb's table is partial and in-frame only. This sample has over 600,000 clones, with 75% to 90% found just once. What was sequenced was peripheral blood. These receptors were obtained from a woman aged 18-29 years with acute or convalescent COVID-19.

This clone was recorded a few times. The genes are TRBV4-1 and TRBJ2-7, with D tentatively TRBD1 (5 bases). The CDR3 is 15 amino acids. Germline CDR1 is MGHRA and CDR2 is YSYEKL. Trimming shortened V by 4 bases and J by 3 bases, and 16 bases separated the two germline ends. The CDR3 sequence is CASSLKGGRVYEQYF. The CDR3, as DNA: TGCGCCAGCAGCCTAAAGGGTGGCAGGGTCTACGAGCAGTACTTC.

This chain uses TRBV5-6 with TRBJ1-3; 7 nucleotides line up with TRBD1. Trimming cost V 4 bases and J 0 bases; bases outside gene matches: 7. Germline V lookup: CDR1 SGHDT, CDR2 YYEEEE. The CDR3 has 16 amino acids. DNA of the CDR3: TGTGCCAGCAGCGCCCGACAGGGTTTCTCTGGAAACACCATATATTTT. Protein: CASSARQGFSGNTIYF. Supplemented by reference TRBV5-6 and TRBJ1-3, the full variable domain reads DAGVTQSPTHLIKTRGQQVTLRCSPKSGHDTVSWYQQALGQGPQFIFQYYEEEERQRGNFPDRFSGHQFPNYSSELNVNALLLGDSALYLCASSARQGFSGNTIYFGEGSWLTVV.

This clone showed up just once. This chain links TRBV3-1 (or the pseudogene TRBV3-2) with TRBJ1-2; TRBD1 matches at 8 bases. Germline V gene sequence: CDR1 LGHDT, CDR2 YNNKEL (reference sequence). This CDR3 contains 13 residues. With 4 bases clipped from V and 4 bases from J, the junction kept 2 bases outside the gene matches. The CDR3 coding sequence is TGTGCCAGCAGCCTCAGGGGGCCCTATGGCTACACCTTC. Amino acid sequence: CASSLRGPYGYTF.

This clone was detected once. V gene TRBV27 combines with J gene TRBJ1-1; D is unclear. This CDR3 spans 14 amino acids. Germline V gene data show CDR1 as MNHEY and CDR2 as SMNVEV (reference sequence). V lost 3 bases and J 3 bases, leaving 11 bases between the germline ends. The CDR3 DNA reads TGTGCCAGCAGTTTCAATCTCCCAGACACTGAAGCTTTCTTT. It is translated as CASSFNLPDTEAFF.

CDR3 bases: TGTGCCTACGGACAGCCCAATCAGCCCCAGCATTTT. It encodes CAYGQPNQPQHF. The chain couples TRBV30 to TRBJ1-5, with D perhaps matching TRBD1 (6 bases). The CDR3 is made up of 12 amino acids. In germline, CDR1 is GTSNPN, CDR2 SVGIG (reference sequence). Trimming removed 7 bases from V and 3 bases from J, with 10 bases in between.

A note on this clone: The same CDR3 arises from other DNA sequences in this sample as well. The chain employs TRBV6-5 and TRBJ1-6; 8 bases match TRBD1. The CDR3 is made up of 13 amino acids. The trim removed 6 bases at V and 5 bases at J, leaving 0 bases unmatched. In germline, CDR1 is MNHEY, CDR2 SVGAGI. CDR3 DNA: TGTGCCAGCAGGGACAGGGATAATTCACCCCTCCACTTT. Protein: CASRDRDNSPLHF.

This rearrangement joins TRBV11-2 to TRBJ1-1; the match to TRBD1 covers 7 bases. The germline V gene encodes CDR1 SGHAT and CDR2 FQNNGV. The CDR3 contains 15 residues. The J segment lost 0 bases and the V segment lost 5 bases, leaving 6 bases of the junction unmatched. CDR3 DNA sequence: TGTGCCAGCAGCCAGGGACAGTACATGAACACTGAAGCTTTCTTT. Translated, it gives CASSQGQYMNTEAFF.

The chain employs TRBV5-1 and TRBJ1-2; D is perhaps TRBD1 (5 bases). The CDR3 loop spans 14 amino acids. The V and J ends lost 0 bases and 1 base respectively, with 7 bases between them. From germline, CDR1 is SGHRS and CDR2 YFSETQ. CDR3 bases: TGCGCCAGCAGCTTGGAAAGGGGTAACTATGGCTACACCTTC. Amino acids: CASSLERGNYGYTF.

V and J are TRBV12-3 or TRBV12-4 and TRBJ1-4, with D hard to call. The CDR3 is 12 amino acids. Trimming shortened V by 3 bases and J by 8 bases, and 7 bases separated the two germline ends. CDR3 nucleotide sequence: TGTGCCAGCAGTTTTCCGGGAGAAAAACTGTTTTTT. Residues: CASSFPGEKLFF.

V and J are TRBV24-1 and TRBJ1-2; possibly TRBD1 for D (6 bases). Germline V gene lookup returns CDR1 KGHDR and CDR2 SFDVKD. This CDR3 spans 13 amino acids. V was trimmed by 2 bases and J by 8 bases, leaving 11 bases between them. The CDR3 DNA reads TGTGCCACCAGTGATTGGGACATGGAGGGCTACACCTTC. This gives the protein CATSDWDMEGYTF.

V usage is TRBV5-1 and J usage is TRBJ1-5, with D maybe TRBD1 (5 bases). The CDR3 extends over 15 amino acids. V was clipped by 0 bases and J by 4 bases, with 11 bases between them. Germline assignment: CDR1 SGHRS and CDR2 YFSETQ. The CDR3 region is CASSLEGIGNQPQHF. The CDR3 DNA follows: TGCGCCAGCAGCTTGGAGGGGATAGGAAATCAGCCCCAGCATTTT. The variable domain in full, completed from reference TRBV5-1 and TRBJ1-5, reads KAGVTQTPRYLIKTRGQQVTLSCSPISGHRSVSWYQQTPGQGLQFLFEYFSETQRNKGNFPGRFSGRQFSNSRSEMNVSTLELGDSALYLCASSLEGIGNQPQHFGDGTRLSIL.

The genes are TRBV28 and TRBJ1-2; maybe TRBD1 (5 bases). Germline CDR1 is MDHEN and CDR2 is SYDVKM. This CDR3 has 11 residues. Trimming pared 5 bases from V and 8 bases from J, leaving 9 bases between. For the CDR3, the DNA is TGTGCCAGCAGTCGGACAAGGGGCTACACCTTC. This encodes CASSRTRGYTF.

The chain joins TRBV5-1 to TRBJ2-3; D is uncertain. This CDR3 is built from 16 residues. Germline lookup yields CDR1 SGHRS and CDR2 YFSETQ. Trimming cost V 0 bases and J 0 bases, with 11 bases left between them. The CDR3 DNA sequence: TGCGCCAGCAGCTTGGATGTCGAGACTAGCACAGATACGCAGTATTTT. This sequence encodes CASSLDVETSTDTQYF.

The rearrangement links TRBV7-6 to TRBJ2-2, with D possibly TRBD1 on 6 matching bases. Germline assignment: CDR1 SGHVS and CDR2 FNYEAQ. The CDR3 covers 18 residues. The V end was cut by 4 bases, the J end by 0 bases, with 18 bases between. Here the CDR3 DNA reads TGTGCCAGCAGCTCCCCGAGGGGGACACCCACGAACACCGGGGAGCTGTTTTTT. Translated: CASSSPRGTPTNTGELFF.